This T cell receptor (beta chain) was found in a study of blood T cell repertoires in COVID-19. There are 15 residues in the CDR3. Looked up from germline, CDR1 is SNHLY and CDR2 is FYNNEI. V lost 7 bases and J lost 6; bases outside the gene matches: 12. Libraries were prepared by immunoSEQ multiplex PCR; TCRdb keeps only in-frame clonotypes and omits some of them. Here the sample spans some 210,000 clones, approximately 84% being singletons. The source of this sequence is a woman in her fifties or sixties with active or convalescent COVID-19. The chain has TRBV2 and TRBJ1-1; 9 positions agree with TRBD1. What was sequenced was peripheral blood. CDR3 amino acids: CASTSAGTGYAEAFF. The CDR3 DNA sequence: TGTGCCAGCACCAGTGCCGGGACAGGGTACGCTGAAGCTTTCTTT.